The 20 T cell receptor beta chains given below trace back to one sample, sequenced in a study of CD8 T cells in Susac syndrome. The RNA input was about 0.5 to 1 ug, and it was reverse transcribed with random hexamers. Via MiXCR, TCRdb re-called the immunoSEQ multiplex PCR reads, giving one row per CDR3 protein. The top ten clones hold about 0.088% of a sample with some 200,000 distinct CDR3 sequences, approximately 95% of them seen once. The sample was CD4+ T cells from PBMCs. These receptors were collected from a human donor with multiple sclerosis.

The V call is TRBV15, the J call TRBJ1-2; TRBD1 matches 7 bases. Germline CDR1 LNHNV, CDR2 YYDKDF (reference sequence). The CDR3 is 15 residues long. Trimming took 1 base from V and 0 from J; bases not matched to a gene: 2. The chain's CDR3 is CATSRGTGANYGYTF. In DNA form, the CDR3 reads TGTGCCACCAGCAGAGGAACAGGGGCTAACTATGGCTACACCTTC. The full variable domain, with the rest looked up from reference TRBV15 and TRBJ1-2, is DAMVIQNPRYQVTQFGKPVTLSCSQTLNHNVMYWYQQKSSQAPKLLFHYYDKDFNNEADTPDNFQSRRPNTSFCFLDIRSPGLGDTAMYLCATSRGTGANYGYTFGSGTRLTVV.

The chain carries TRBV20-1 and TRBJ1-2; D is possibly TRBD1 (5 bases). Trimming removed 1 base at V and 7 bases at J, with 7 bases between. CDR1 is DFQATT, CDR2 SNEGSKA, per germline (reference sequence). This CDR3 spans 11 amino acids. CDR3: CSARGQSGYTF. The CDR3 nucleotides read TGCAGTGCTAGAGGACAGTCTGGCTACACCTTC.

The J gene is TRBJ1-2, the V gene TRBV3-1; no clear D. CDR1 is LGHDT, CDR2 YNNKEL, per germline (reference sequence). Trimming took 0 bases from V and 7 from J, leaving 12 bases between them. The CDR3 is made up of 14 amino acids. The DNA for the CDR3 is TGTGCCAGCAGCCAAGACAGGACGGTTCGTGGCTACACCTTC. Amino acids: CASSQDRTVRGYTF. The variable domain in full, completed from reference TRBV3-1 and TRBJ1-2, reads DTAVSQTPKYLVTQMGNDKSIKCEQNLGHDTMYWYKQDSKKFLKIMFSYNNKELIINETVPNRFSPKSPDKAHLNLHINSLELGDSAVYFCASSQDRTVRGYTFGSGTRLTVV.

V is TRBV30 and J is TRBJ2-1; D call uncertain. CDR1 and CDR2 (germline): GTSNPN, SVGIG (reference sequence). The CDR3 runs to 13 residues. V lost 5 bases to trimming and J lost 5 bases, with 13 bases between them. In DNA, the CDR3 is TGTGCCTGGGCCCCGGGTGTCCACAATGAGCAGTTCTTC. Its translation is CAWAPGVHNEQFF.

The chain is built from TRBV12-3 or TRBV12-4 and TRBJ2-1; no definite D call. V lost 3 bases and J lost 9, with 18 bases in between. CDR3 length: 15 residues. The CDR3 loop is CASSFPSGPRREQFF. CDR3 DNA: TGTGCCAGCAGTTTTCCGTCGGGCCCTCGCCGTGAGCAGTTCTTC.

V gene TRBV12-3 or TRBV12-4 combines with J gene TRBJ1-2; maybe TRBD1 (5 bases). The V end was cut by 3 bases, the J end by 6 bases, with 17 bases between. The CDR3 loop spans 15 amino acids. The CDR3 loop is CASSLWGRAENGYTF. The CDR3 DNA is TGTGCCAGCAGTTTGTGGGGCAGGGCGGAAAATGGCTACACCTTC.

The chain recombines TRBV7-9 with TRBJ2-1, with D possibly being TRBD1 or TRBD2 (5 bases each). V lost 3 bases, J lost 4 bases, and 7 bases lay in between. Germline V gene lookup returns CDR1 SEHNR and CDR2 FQNEAQ (reference sequence). This CDR3 spans 13 amino acids. This chain's CDR3 is CASSLGDYNEQFF. CDR3 in DNA: TGTGCCAGCAGCTTGGGGGATTACAATGAGCAGTTCTTC.

The V gene is TRBV6-6, the J gene TRBJ2-1, with TRBD1 identical over 10 bases. The germline gives CDR1 MNHNY, CDR2 SVGAGI (reference sequence). This CDR3 has 15 amino acids. J lost 7 bases, V lost 7 bases, and 10 bases had no gene match. CDR3 coding DNA: TGTGCCAGCACTAGTCCCGGGACAGGGGTGAATGAGCAGTTCTTC. It codes for CASTSPGTGVNEQFF.

The gene calls are TRBV29-1 and TRBJ2-7, with a possible D match to TRBD1 (6 bases). The V gene lost 7 bases and the J gene lost 1 base, with 17 bases spanning the gap. Germline assignment: CDR1 SQVTM and CDR2 ANQGSEA. The CDR3 length is 14 residues. The CDR3: CSELPGQQSYEQYF. The CDR3 nucleotides are TGCAGCGAGCTCCCCGGACAGCAATCCTACGAGCAGTACTTC.

V is TRBV28 and J is TRBJ2-5; D unclear. The CDR3 runs to 11 residues. Trimming stripped 7 bases from V and 3 bases from J, with 6 bases between. Germline assignment: CDR1 MDHEN and CDR2 SYDVKM. The CDR3, as DNA: TGTGCCAGCACCTCGGAAGAGACCCAGTACTTC. It codes for CASTSEETQYF.

The chain recombines TRBV29-1 with TRBJ1-1; D remains unclear. Deletions cut 4 bases from V and 6 bases from J, with 12 bases between. The CDR3 length is 12 residues. Germline CDR1 SQVTM, CDR2 ANQGSEA. The CDR3: CSVVRQVSEAFF. The CDR3 DNA is TGCAGCGTTGTTAGGCAGGTCTCTGAAGCTTTCTTT.

The chain is built from TRBV15 and TRBJ2-3, with 9 nucleotides matching TRBD2. From germline, CDR1 is LNHNV and CDR2 YYDKDF (reference sequence). After removal of 0 bases from V and 2 bases from J, the junction contained 6 bases not matched to a gene. CDR3 size: 17 residues. CDR3 protein: CATSREGAGGITDTQYF. Here the CDR3 DNA reads TGTGCCACCAGCAGAGAGGGGGCGGGGGGGATCACAGATACGCAGTATTTT. Variable domain in full (rest from reference TRBV15 and TRBJ2-3): DAMVIQNPRYQVTQFGKPVTLSCSQTLNHNVMYWYQQKSSQAPKLLFHYYDKDFNNEADTPDNFQSRRPNTSFCFLDIRSPGLGDTAMYLCATSREGAGGITDTQYFGPGTRLTVL.

V gene TRBV27 combines with J gene TRBJ1-2, with a tentative D call TRBD1 (6 bases). Germline lookup yields CDR1 MNHEY and CDR2 SMNVEV (reference sequence). The CDR3 extends over 14 amino acids. Trimming shortened V by 3 bases and J by 4 bases, and 12 bases separated the two germline ends. This chain's CDR3 is CASSFDDRSYGYTF. DNA of the CDR3: TGTGCCAGCAGTTTCGACGACAGGAGCTATGGCTACACCTTC.

The genes are TRBV15 and TRBJ2-7, with D possibly matching TRBD1 (6 bases). Trimming pared 0 bases from V and 3 bases from J, leaving 15 bases between. In germline, CDR1 is LNHNV, CDR2 YYDKDF (reference sequence). This CDR3 spans 16 amino acids. The CDR3, as DNA: TGTGCCACCAGCAGAGATTATGGACAGTTAAACTACGAGCAGTACTTC. This sequence encodes CATSRDYGQLNYEQYF.

V and J are TRBV4-2 and TRBJ1-2; 8 bases are shared with TRBD1. The V gene's germline CDR1 is LGHNA and CDR2 YNFKEQ. The V gene end was trimmed by 0 bases and the J gene end by 7 bases; junction bases not matched to a gene: 7. The CDR3 contains 15 residues. The DNA for the CDR3 is TGTGCCAGCAGCCAAGATCGACAGGGGACGGGTGGCTACACCTTC. Protein sequence: CASSQDRQGTGGYTF.

The chain links TRBV6-5 to TRBJ1-1; D is unclear. V shed 6 bases and J shed 8 bases, with 10 bases lying between them. Germline loops: CDR1 MNHEY, CDR2 SVGAGI. CDR3 size: 11 residues. CDR3 residues: CASRGRWEAFF. The CDR3, as DNA: TGTGCCAGCAGGGGTAGATGGGAAGCTTTCTTT.

The chain has TRBV12-5 and TRBJ2-7, with TRBD2 as a possible D gene (5 bases). In germline, CDR1 is LGHNT, CDR2 FRNRAP. The CDR3 has 14 amino acids. V was clipped by 6 bases and J by 7 bases, with 19 bases between them. The CDR3 reads CASGSSGTSGEQYF. CDR3 coding DNA: TGTGCTAGTGGCTCGTCAGGAACTTCGGGGGAGCAGTACTTC. The full variable domain, its missing parts supplied by reference TRBV12-5 and TRBJ2-7, is DARVTQTPRHKVTEMGQEVTMRCQPILGHNTVFWYRQTMMQGLELLAYFRNRAPLDDSGMPKDRFSAEMPDATLATLKIQPSEPRDSAVYFCASGSSGTSGEQYFGPGTRLTVT.

In this sample, this clonotype turned up a few times. V and J are TRBV7-7 and TRBJ2-3; D is undetermined. CDR1 is SSHAT and CDR2 is FNYEAQ in the germline V gene (reference sequence). CDR3 length: 13 amino acids. The CDR3 protein is CASQEIGTDTQYF. As DNA, the CDR3 is TGTGCTAGTCAGGAGATTGGAACAGATACGCAGTATTTT. The full variable domain, completed using reference TRBV7-7 and TRBJ2-3, is GAGVSQSPRYKVTKRGQDVTLRCDPISSHATLYWYQQALGQGPEFLTYFNYEAQPDKSGLPSDRFSAERPEGSISTLTIQRTEQRDSAMYRCASQEIGTDTQYFGPGTRLTVL.

The chain couples TRBV9 to TRBJ2-6; no clear D. This CDR3 spans 15 amino acids. Germline CDR1 and CDR2: SGDLS and YYNGEE. Trimming removed 0 bases from V and 0 bases from J, with 4 bases in between. CDR3 region: CASSVGISGANVLTF. The CDR3 DNA follows: TGTGCCAGCAGCGTAGGGATCTCTGGGGCCAACGTCCTGACTTTC.

The chain employs TRBV6-2 or TRBV6-3 and TRBJ2-7; tentative D call: TRBD2 (6 bases). The CDR3 covers 13 residues. V gave up 2 bases and J gave up 5 bases, with 10 bases separating them. Germline CDR1 is MNHEY and CDR2 is SVGEGT. The CDR3 DNA sequence: TGTGCCAGCAGTTACCCCACTAGCCACGAGCAGTACTTC. This translates into CASSYPTSHEQYF.